This T cell receptor beta chain comes out of a study of T cells expressing NK-cell markers. The CDR3 is 12 residues long. CDR1 SEHNR and CDR2 FQNEAQ come from the germline V gene (reference sequence). TCRdb re-called the 5' RACE reads and gives one entry per CDR3 protein, without DNA. This sample's table has 150,000 to 180,000 distinct CDR3 sequences. This TCR was recovered from a woman aged 45-65 years in good health. The sample consisted of blood T cells: a sorted CD56 or NKG2C T cell subset, CD4+ or CD8+ T cells, or bulk PBMC T cells (not recorded which). J is TRBJ2-1 and V is TRBV7-9; TCRdb's D call, TRBD2, is unchecked because there is no DNA. CDR3 loop: CASSASSSLQFF.